Listed below are T cell receptor beta chains from one sample, sequenced in a study of cytomegalovirus exposure and HLA in healthy donors. TCRdb's table, derived via immunoSEQ multiplex PCR, lists solely in-frame clones and lacks some. The sample lists 200,000 to 250,000 clones, roughly four fifths seen once, with 0.55% to 0.7% in the top ten. Source material: PBMCs. These receptors were obtained from a woman between 40 and 50 years old in good health and CMV-seronegative. Both conserved end residues are part of each CDR3. A D gene is named only where the DNA matches it firmly. A clone size is listed for some rows: how often the clone was seen (once, few, many), or a class if it is expanded.

TRBD1,TRBV4-2,once,TRBJ2-2,CASSQVRTGIELMNTGELFF,TGTGCCAGCAGCCAAGTTAGGACAGGGATTGAGTTGATGAACACCGGGGAGCTGTTTTTT
.,TRBV7-9,.,TRBJ1-1,CASSRGVAGAMNTEAFF,TGTGCCAGCAGCCGGGGGGTGGCAGGGGCTATGAACACTGAAGCTTTCTTT
TRBD1,TRBV5-5,.,TRBJ1-6,CASSGYRGGSPLHF,TGTGCCAGCAGCGGGTACAGGGGCGGATCACCCCTCCACTTT
TRBD1,TRBV27,.,TRBJ1-5,CASSLTGADQPQHF,TGTGCCAGCAGTTTAACAGGGGCCGATCAGCCCCAGCATTTT
TRBD1,TRBV2,.,TRBJ2-1,CASMDRGSHEQFF,TGTGCCAGCATGGACAGGGGTTCCCATGAGCAGTTCTTC
.,TRBV28,.,TRBJ1-2,CALSDRDTYGYTF,TGTGCTTTGTCCGACCGGGACACCTATGGCTACACCTTC
.,TRBV29-1,.,TRBJ1-2,CSVEDRVIGYGYTF,TGCAGCGTTGAAGATCGGGTAATAGGCTATGGCTACACCTTC
TRBD2,TRBV30,.,TRBJ2-3,CAWKTRGGAPTQYF,TGTGCCTGGAAAACCCGGGGAGGGGCACCTACGCAGTATTTT
.,TRBV19,many,TRBJ1-2,CASSIDRNAGYTF,TGTGCCAGTAGTATAGACAGGAATGCGGGCTACACCTTC
.,TRBV2,.,TRBJ2-2,CASREYRIRFDTGELFF,TGTGCCAGCAGGGAATACAGGATTCGATTCGATACCGGGGAGCTGTTTTTT
TRBD1,TRBV30,.,TRBJ1-5,CAVDRAGNQPQHF,TGTGCCGTCGACAGGGCAGGCAATCAGCCCCAGCATTTT
TRBD1,TRBV18,.,TRBJ1-2,CASSPSLQGDDDGYTF,TGTGCCAGCTCACCATCCCTACAGGGGGACGATGATGGCTACACCTTC
TRBD2,TRBV30,.,TRBJ2-1,CAWNLAGGNNEQFF,TGTGCCTGGAATCTAGCGGGGGGGAACAATGAGCAGTTCTTC
.,TRBV7-9,.,TRBJ2-7,CASSPPGSRRTYEQYF,TGTGCCAGCAGCCCCCCCGGCTCGAGGAGGACCTACGAGCAGTACTTC
TRBD1,TRBV11-3,.,TRBJ2-5,CASSRGTGERETQYF,TGTGCCAGCAGCCGCGGGACAGGGGAAAGAGAGACCCAGTACTTC
TRBD1,TRBV6-1,.,TRBJ2-2,CASKRDRGRAGELFF,TGTGCCAGCAAGAGGGACAGGGGGCGCGCCGGGGAGCTGTTTTTT
.,TRBV28,.,TRBJ1-1,CASSTGGGTEAFF,TGTGCCAGCAGCACAGGTGGCGGCACTGAAGCTTTCTTT
.,TRBV6-1,.,TRBJ2-7,CASSVGGHYEQYF,TGTGCCAGCAGTGTAGGGGGACACTACGAGCAGTACTTC
.,TRBV18,.,TRBJ2-5,CASSPPVLRGETQYF,TGTGCCAGCTCACCACCGGTCCTTAGGGGAGAGACCCAGTACTTC
.,TRBV30,.,TRBJ1-3,CAWDRNSGNTIYF,TGTGCCTGGGACAGGAACTCTGGAAACACCATATATTTT
.,TRBV10-2,.,TRBJ2-5,CASSASLPGVYF,TGCGCCAGCAGCGCATCCCTTCCCGGGGTCTACTTC
.,TRBV10-3,.,TRBJ2-5,CAISDLQGNQETQYF,TGTGCCATCAGTGACTTACAGGGAAACCAAGAGACCCAGTACTTC
TRBD2,TRBV5-1,.,TRBJ2-3,CASSLATSGGGTDTQYF,TGCGCCAGCAGCTTGGCGACTAGCGGGGGGGGCACAGATACGCAGTATTTT
.,TRBV6-6,.,TRBJ2-7,CASSYSRQFSYEQYF,TGTGCCAGCAGTTACTCGAGACAGTTCTCCTACGAGCAGTACTTC
TRBD2,TRBV13,.,TRBJ2-7,CASSALAGDSYEQYF,TGTGCCAGCAGCGCCCTAGCGGGGGACTCCTACGAGCAGTACTTC
.,TRBV7-9,once,TRBJ2-2,CASSPGGRIGELFF,TGTGCCAGCAGCCCAGGTGGCCGAATCGGGGAGCTGTTTTTT
TRBD2,TRBV6-1,.,TRBJ2-7,CASSPLAGPYEQYF,TGTGCCAGCAGCCCCCTAGCGGGGCCCTACGAGCAGTACTTC
TRBD1,TRBV5-1,once,TRBJ2-5,CASSSSPTGVAETQYF,TGCGCCAGCAGCTCGTCACCGACAGGGGTCGCAGAGACCCAGTACTTC
.,TRBV9,.,TRBJ1-1,CASSVGAGVTDTEAFF,TGTGCCAGCAGCGTAGGAGCTGGAGTGACGGACACTGAAGCTTTCTTT